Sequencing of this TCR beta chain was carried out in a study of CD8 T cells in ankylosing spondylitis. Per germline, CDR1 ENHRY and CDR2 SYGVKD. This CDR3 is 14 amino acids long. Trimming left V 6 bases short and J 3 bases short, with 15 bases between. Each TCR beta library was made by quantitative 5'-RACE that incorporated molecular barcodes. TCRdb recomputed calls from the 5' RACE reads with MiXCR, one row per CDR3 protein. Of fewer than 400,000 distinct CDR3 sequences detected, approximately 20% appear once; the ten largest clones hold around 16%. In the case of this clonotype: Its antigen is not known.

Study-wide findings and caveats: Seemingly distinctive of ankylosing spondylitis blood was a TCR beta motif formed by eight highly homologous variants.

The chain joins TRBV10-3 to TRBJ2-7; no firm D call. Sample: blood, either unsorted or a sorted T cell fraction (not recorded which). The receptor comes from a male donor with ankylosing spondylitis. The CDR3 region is CAISDRAYFYEQYF. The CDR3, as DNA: TGTGCCATCAGCGACCGGGCCTACTTCTACGAGCAGTACTTC.